The TCR beta chain described here comes from a study of T-cell reconstitution after alpha-beta-depleted transplantation in children. Study conclusions and caveats: The main origin of T-cell counts and diversity one year after transplant was newly produced T cells. For some patients, TCRbeta diversity was high at day 60 because of recipient T cells and thymic progenitors that survived. Alpha-beta T cells present about two months after transplant were reported to originate from several hundred expanded graft clones.

The library targeted TCRbeta and was prepared with unique molecular identifiers. Using its own MiXCR run on the PCR reads, TCRdb lists one record per CDR3 protein. The table has about 470,000 distinct CDR3 sequences, around two fifths seen once; the top ten hold about 30%. CDR1 is MNHEY, CDR2 SVGAGI, per germline. The CDR3 runs 15 residues. V shed 0 bases and J 5 bases; nucleotides not matched to a gene: 3. As regards this clonotype: Its matching antigen is unknown.

This chain joins TRBV6-5 and TRBJ2-7; 11 bases map to TRBD1. The sequence was collected from a girl aged 2 to 9 with aplastic anemia, due to receive a stem cell transplant. Specimen: PBMCs, collected before TCRalphabeta/CD19-depleted stem cell transplant. Here the CDR3 DNA reads TGTGCCAGCAGTTACTCTGGACAGGGGGCCGACGAGCAGTACTTC. Protein sequence: CASSYSGQGADEQYF.